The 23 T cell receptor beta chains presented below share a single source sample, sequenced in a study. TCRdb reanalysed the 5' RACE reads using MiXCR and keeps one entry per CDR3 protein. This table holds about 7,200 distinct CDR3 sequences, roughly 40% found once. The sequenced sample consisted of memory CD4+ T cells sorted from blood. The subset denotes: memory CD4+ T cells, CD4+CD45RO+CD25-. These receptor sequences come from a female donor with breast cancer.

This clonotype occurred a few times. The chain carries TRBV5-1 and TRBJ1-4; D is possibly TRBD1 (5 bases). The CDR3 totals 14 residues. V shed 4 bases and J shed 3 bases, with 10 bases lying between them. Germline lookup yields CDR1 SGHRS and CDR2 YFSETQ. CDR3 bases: TGCGCCAGCAGCCTGCTGGGGGCTAATGAAAAACTGTTTTTT. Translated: CASSLLGANEKLFF.

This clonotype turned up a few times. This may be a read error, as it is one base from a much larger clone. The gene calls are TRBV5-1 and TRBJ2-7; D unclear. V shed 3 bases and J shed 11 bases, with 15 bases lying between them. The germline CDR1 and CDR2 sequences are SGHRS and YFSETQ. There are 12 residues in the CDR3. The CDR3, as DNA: TGCGCCAGCAGCTCCGGAGAGAATGAGAAGTACTTC. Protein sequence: CASSSGENEKYF.

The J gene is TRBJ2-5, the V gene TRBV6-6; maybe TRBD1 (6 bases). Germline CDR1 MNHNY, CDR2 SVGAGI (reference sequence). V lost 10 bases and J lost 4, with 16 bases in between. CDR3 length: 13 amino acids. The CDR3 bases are TGTGCCACCCTTACAGGGTCGGGAGAGACCCAGTACTTC. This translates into CATLTGSGETQYF.

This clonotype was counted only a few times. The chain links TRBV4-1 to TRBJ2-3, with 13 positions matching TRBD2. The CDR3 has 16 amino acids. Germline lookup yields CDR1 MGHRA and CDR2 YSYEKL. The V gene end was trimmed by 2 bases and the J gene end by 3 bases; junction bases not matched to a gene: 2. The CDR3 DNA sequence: TGCGCCAGCAGCCAATCGACTAGCGGGGGGACAGATACGCAGTATTTT. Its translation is CASSQSTSGGTDTQYF.

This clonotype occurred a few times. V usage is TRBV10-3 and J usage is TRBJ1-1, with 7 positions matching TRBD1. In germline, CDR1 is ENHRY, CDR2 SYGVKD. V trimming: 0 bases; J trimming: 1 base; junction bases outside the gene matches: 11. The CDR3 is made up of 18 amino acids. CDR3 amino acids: CAISESTRRDSKNTEAFF. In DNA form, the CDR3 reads TGTGCCATCAGTGAGTCGACTCGGAGGGACAGTAAGAACACTGAAGCTTTCTTT.

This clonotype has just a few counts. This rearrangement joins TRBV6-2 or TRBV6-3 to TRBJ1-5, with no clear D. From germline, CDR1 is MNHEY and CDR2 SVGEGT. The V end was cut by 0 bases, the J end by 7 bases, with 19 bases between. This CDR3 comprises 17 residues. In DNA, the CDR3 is TGTGCCAGCAGTTACTCGAATTACCGGCAGCCTGGACAGCCCCAGCATTTT. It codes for CASSYSNYRQPGQPQHF.

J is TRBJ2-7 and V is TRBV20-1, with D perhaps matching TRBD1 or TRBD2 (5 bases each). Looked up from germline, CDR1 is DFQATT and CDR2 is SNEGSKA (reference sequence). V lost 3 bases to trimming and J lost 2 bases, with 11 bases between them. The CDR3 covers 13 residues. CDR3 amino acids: CSASRDGPYEQYF. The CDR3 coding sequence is TGCAGTGCTAGCCGGGACGGACCCTACGAGCAGTACTTC.

CDR3 amino acids: CASSLYPPTHTGNTIYF. DNA for the CDR3: TGTGCCAGCAGCCTATACCCCCCGACACACACTGGAAACACCATATATTTT. V gene TRBV27 combines with J gene TRBJ1-3; the D is unclear. CDR1 MNHEY and CDR2 SMNVEV come from the germline V gene (reference sequence). The length of the CDR3 is 17 residues. The V end lost 6 bases, the J end lost 2 bases, and 20 bases lay between the germline ends.

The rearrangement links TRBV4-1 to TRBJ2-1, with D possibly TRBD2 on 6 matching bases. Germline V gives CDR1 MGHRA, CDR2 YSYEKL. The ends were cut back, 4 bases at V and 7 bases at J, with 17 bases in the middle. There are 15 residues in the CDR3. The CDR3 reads CASSLSSGGPNEQFF. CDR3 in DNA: TGCGCCAGCAGCCTTAGTTCTGGAGGGCCGAATGAGCAGTTCTTC.

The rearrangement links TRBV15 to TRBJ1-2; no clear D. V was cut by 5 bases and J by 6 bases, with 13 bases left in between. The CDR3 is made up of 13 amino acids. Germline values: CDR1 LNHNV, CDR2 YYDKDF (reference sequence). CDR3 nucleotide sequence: TGTGCCACCAGCCGCGCAAATCCTAATGGCTACACCTTC. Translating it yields CATSRANPNGYTF.

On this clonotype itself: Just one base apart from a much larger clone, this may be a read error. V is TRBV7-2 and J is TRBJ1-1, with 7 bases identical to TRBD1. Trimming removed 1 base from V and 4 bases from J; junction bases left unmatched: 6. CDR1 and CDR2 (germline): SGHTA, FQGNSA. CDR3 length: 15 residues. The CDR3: CASSLDPGGTTEAFF. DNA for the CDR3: TGTGCCAGCAGCTTAGATCCAGGGGGGACCACTGAAGCTTTCTTT.

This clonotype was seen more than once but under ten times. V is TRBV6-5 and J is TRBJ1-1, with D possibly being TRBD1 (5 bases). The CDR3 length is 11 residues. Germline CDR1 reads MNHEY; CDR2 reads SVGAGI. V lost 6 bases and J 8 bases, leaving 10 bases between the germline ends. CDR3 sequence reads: CASRGPGEAFF. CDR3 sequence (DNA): TGTGCCAGCAGGGGACCAGGAGAAGCTTTCTTT.

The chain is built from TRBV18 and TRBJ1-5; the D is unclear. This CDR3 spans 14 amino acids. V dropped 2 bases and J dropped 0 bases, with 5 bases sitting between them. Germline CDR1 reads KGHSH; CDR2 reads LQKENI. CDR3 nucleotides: TGTGCCAGCTCACCAGGTCCTAGCAATCAGCCCCAGCATTTT. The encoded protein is CASSPGPSNQPQHF.

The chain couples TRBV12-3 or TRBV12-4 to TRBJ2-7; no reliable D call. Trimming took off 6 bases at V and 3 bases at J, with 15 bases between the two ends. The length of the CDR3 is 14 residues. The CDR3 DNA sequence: TGTGCCAGCAGCCCCGAGGTCCAGCGCTACGAGCAGTACTTC. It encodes CASSPEVQRYEQYF.

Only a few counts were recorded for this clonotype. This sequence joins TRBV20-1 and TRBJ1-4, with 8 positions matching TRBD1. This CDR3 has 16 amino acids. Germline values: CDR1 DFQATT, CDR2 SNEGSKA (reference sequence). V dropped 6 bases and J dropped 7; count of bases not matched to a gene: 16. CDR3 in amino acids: CSARAVFGTGFEKLFF. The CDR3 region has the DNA TGCAGTGCCCGTGCGGTCTTCGGGACAGGTTTTGAAAAACTGTTTTTT.

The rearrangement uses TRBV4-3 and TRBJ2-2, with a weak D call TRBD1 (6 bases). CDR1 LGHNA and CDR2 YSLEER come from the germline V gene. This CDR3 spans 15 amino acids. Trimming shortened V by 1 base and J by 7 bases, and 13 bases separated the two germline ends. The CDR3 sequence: CASSQVPQGNGELFF. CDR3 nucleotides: TGCGCCAGCAGCCAAGTCCCACAGGGAAACGGGGAGCTGTTTTTT.

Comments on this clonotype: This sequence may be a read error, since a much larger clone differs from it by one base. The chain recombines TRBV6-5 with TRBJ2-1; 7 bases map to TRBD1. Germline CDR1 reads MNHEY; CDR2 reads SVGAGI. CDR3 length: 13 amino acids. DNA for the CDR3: TGTGCCAGCAGCCCCGACAGGGACAATGTGCAGTTCTTC. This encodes CASSPDRDNVQFF.

The CDR3 here is CASSKTPGEGYNEQFF. In DNA, the CDR3 is TGTGCCAGCAGTAAAACGCCCGGGGAGGGGTACAATGAGCAGTTCTTC. V and J are TRBV6-2 or TRBV6-3 and TRBJ2-1; 7 bases are shared with TRBD2. CDR1 MNHEY and CDR2 SVGEGT come from the germline V gene. This CDR3 is 16 amino acids long. Losses at the gene ends were 5 bases for V and 4 bases for J; bases not matched to a gene: 11.

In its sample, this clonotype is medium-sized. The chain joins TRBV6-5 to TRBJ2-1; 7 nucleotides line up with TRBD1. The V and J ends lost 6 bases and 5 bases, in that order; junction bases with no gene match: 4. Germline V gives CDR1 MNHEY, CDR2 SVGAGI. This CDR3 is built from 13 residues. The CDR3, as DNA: TGTGCCAGCAGCCCCGACAGGGACAATGAGCAGTTCTTC. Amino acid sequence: CASSPDRDNEQFF.

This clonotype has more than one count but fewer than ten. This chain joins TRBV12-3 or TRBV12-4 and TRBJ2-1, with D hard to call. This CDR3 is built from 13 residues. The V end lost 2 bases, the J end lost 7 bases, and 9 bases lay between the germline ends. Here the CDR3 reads CASSLRDLNEQFF. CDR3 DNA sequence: TGTGCCAGCAGTTTAAGAGACTTGAATGAGCAGTTCTTC.

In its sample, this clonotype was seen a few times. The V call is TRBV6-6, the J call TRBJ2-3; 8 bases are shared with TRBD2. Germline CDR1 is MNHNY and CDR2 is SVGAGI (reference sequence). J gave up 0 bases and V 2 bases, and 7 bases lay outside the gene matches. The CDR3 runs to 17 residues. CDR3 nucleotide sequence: TGTGCCAGCAGTTACCCAGAGCGGGGGTCTAGCACAGATACGCAGTATTTT. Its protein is CASSYPERGSSTDTQYF.

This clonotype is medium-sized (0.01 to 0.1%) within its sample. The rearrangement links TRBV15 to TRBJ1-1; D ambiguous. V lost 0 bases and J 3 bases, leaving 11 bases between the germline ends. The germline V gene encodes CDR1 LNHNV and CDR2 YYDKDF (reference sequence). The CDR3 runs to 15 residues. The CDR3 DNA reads TGTGCCACCAGCAGAGATTCACGGGGTGACACTGAAGCTTTCTTT. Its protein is CATSRDSRGDTEAFF.

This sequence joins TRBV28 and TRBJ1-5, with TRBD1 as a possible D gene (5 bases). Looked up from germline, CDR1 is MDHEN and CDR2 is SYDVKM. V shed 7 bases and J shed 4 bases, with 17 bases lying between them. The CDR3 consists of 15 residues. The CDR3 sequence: CASTNRGSGNQPQHF. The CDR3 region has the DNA TGTGCCAGCACAAACAGAGGTTCAGGGAATCAGCCCCAGCATTTT.